This T cell receptor (beta chain) is from a study of T cells after yellow fever vaccination. This clonotype was recorded a few times. TCRdb reprocessed the 5' RACE reads with MiXCR, giving one entry per CDR3 protein. The data contain around 530,000 distinct CDR3 sequences, roughly a sixth of them seen just once; the ten biggest clones take up 17%. Here the sequenced sample was PBMCs, taken 5 to 6 days after the first yellow fever vaccination. The clonotype originates from a man aged 18 to 35 who received the YFV17D yellow fever vaccine.

The DNA for the CDR3 is TGTGCCAGCAGCCAAGTTACGAGCCGAGGCACAGATACGCAGTATTTT. Its protein is CASSQVTSRGTDTQYF. This sequence joins TRBV4-2 and TRBJ2-3; D uncertain. This CDR3 comprises 16 residues. The germline V gene has CDR1 LGHNA and CDR2 YNFKEQ. Trimming took off 1 base at V and 1 base at J, with 12 bases between the two ends.